Shown below are 7 T cell receptor beta chains from a single sample sequenced in a study of blood T cell dynamics during melanoma immunotherapy. Generated by immunoSEQ multiplex PCR, the TCRdb table keeps only in-frame clones and is missing some. The sample lists about 5,600 clones, roughly 84% occurring once. Sample time point: week 3, after first cycle of checkpoint inhibitor. The sample here was blood, taken from a patient treated with checkpoint blockade. The receptors shown here come from a human donor with melanoma. Some clones in this sample may be carry-over from other donors' samples.

V usage is TRBV4-2 and J usage is TRBJ1-6; perhaps TRBD1 as D (5 bases). CDR3 size: 15 residues. Germline V lookup: CDR1 LGHNA, CDR2 YNFKEQ. V was pared by 5 bases and J by 5 bases, with 13 bases between. The CDR3: CASSLTGGDNSPLHF. Written as DNA, the CDR3 is TGTGCCAGCAGCTTGACGGGGGGGGATAATTCACCCCTCCACTTT.

This clone was found once. In DNA form, the CDR3 reads TGTGCCAGCAGTTACTCGGGGGGAGGGAAACTGTTTTTT. Protein sequence: CASSYSGGGKLFF. The chain is built from TRBV6-5 and TRBJ1-4; D perhaps matches TRBD1 (5 bases). This CDR3 contains 13 residues. The V gene's germline CDR1 is MNHEY and CDR2 SVGAGI. Between the trimmed V and J ends, which lost 0 bases and 11 bases, there was a span of 10 bases.

V gene TRBV6-4 combines with J gene TRBJ2-2, with TRBD2 matching 13 bases. The V gene's germline CDR1 is MRHNA and CDR2 SNTAGT. The V gene end was trimmed by 5 bases and the J gene end by 1 base; junction bases not matched to a gene: 4. The CDR3 is 17 amino acids. This chain's CDR3 is CASSRTSGGMNTGELFF. CDR3 in DNA: TGTGCCAGCAGTCGGACTAGCGGGGGAATGAACACCGGGGAGCTGTTTTTT.

In nucleotides, the CDR3 is TGTGCCAGCAGCGTGGGGCTCAGCGGGGGCAGCCAAGAGACCCAGTACTTC. Translated: CASSVGLSGGSQETQYF. The V call is TRBV9, the J call TRBJ2-5; 8 bases fit TRBD2. Germline V gives CDR1 SGDLS, CDR2 YYNGEE. The CDR3 is made up of 17 amino acids. V gave up 2 bases and J gave up 1 base; unmatched junction bases: 10.

The chain employs TRBV2 and TRBJ2-5; 11 nucleotides align to TRBD2. The length of the CDR3 is 14 residues. With 7 bases clipped from V and 5 bases from J, the junction kept 6 bases outside the gene matches. CDR1 and CDR2 from the germline V gene are SNHLY and FYNNEI. The CDR3 region is CASISSGGLETQYF. The CDR3 nucleotides are TGTGCCAGCATATCTAGCGGGGGGTTGGAGACCCAGTACTTC.

V is TRBV6-5 and J is TRBJ2-1, with D tentatively TRBD1 (6 bases). The CDR3 consists of 14 residues. The V gene lost 6 bases and the J gene lost 9 bases, with 18 bases spanning the gap. Germline loops: CDR1 MNHEY, CDR2 SVGAGI. This chain's CDR3 is CASRRTETTVEQFF. The CDR3 nucleotides are TGTGCCAGCAGGAGGACAGAAACAACGGTTGAGCAGTTCTTC.

The rearrangement links TRBV28 to TRBJ2-7; perhaps D is TRBD1 or TRBD2 (6 bases each). Germline CDR1 is MDHEN and CDR2 is SYDVKM. Trimming pared 6 bases from V and 2 bases from J, leaving 14 bases between. This CDR3 region has 14 residues. CDR3 coding DNA: TGTGCCAGCAGCTTAGGGGGAGGCCCCTACGAGCAGTACTTC. It yields the protein CASSLGGGPYEQYF.